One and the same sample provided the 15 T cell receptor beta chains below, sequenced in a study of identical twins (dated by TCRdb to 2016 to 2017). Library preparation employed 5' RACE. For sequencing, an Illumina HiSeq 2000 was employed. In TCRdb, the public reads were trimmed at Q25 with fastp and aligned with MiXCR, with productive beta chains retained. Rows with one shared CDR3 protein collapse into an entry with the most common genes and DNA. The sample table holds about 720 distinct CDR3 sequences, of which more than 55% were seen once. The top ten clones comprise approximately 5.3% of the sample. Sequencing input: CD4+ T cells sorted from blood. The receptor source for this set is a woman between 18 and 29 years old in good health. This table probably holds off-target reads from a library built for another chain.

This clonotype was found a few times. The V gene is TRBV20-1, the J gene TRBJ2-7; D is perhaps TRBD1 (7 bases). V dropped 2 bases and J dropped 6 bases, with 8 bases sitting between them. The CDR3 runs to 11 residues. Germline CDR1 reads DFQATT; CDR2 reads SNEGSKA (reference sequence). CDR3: CSARQGGEQYF. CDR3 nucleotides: TGCAGTGCTAGACAGGGGGGCGAGCAGTACTTC.

CDR3 residues: CSARDTGTPQETQYF. As DNA, the CDR3 is TGCAGTGCTAGAGACACCGGGACACCTCAAGAGACCCAGTACTTC. The rearrangement links TRBV20-1 to TRBJ2-5, with D possibly being TRBD1 (6 bases). Germline values: CDR1 DFQATT, CDR2 SNEGSKA (reference sequence). The ends were cut back, 0 bases at V and 2 bases at J, with 13 bases in the middle. This CDR3 spans 15 amino acids.

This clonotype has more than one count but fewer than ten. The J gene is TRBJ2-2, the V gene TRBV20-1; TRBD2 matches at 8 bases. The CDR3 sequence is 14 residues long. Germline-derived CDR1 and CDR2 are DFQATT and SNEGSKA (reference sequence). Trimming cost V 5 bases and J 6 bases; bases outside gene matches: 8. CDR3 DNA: TGCAGTGCTCAGACCGGGGGGGTTTCCGGGGAGCTGTTTTTT. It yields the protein CSAQTGGVSGELFF.

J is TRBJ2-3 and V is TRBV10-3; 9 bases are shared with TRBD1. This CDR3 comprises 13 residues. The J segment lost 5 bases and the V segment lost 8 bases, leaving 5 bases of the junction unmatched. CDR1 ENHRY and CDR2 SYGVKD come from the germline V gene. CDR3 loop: CAIRDRVEDTQYF. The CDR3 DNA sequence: TGTGCCATCCGGGACAGGGTGGAAGATACGCAGTATTTT.

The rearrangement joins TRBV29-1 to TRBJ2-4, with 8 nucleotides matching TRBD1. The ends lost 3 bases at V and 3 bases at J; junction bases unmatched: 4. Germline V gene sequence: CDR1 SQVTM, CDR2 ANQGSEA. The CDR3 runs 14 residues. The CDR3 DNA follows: TGCAGCGTTGACCCCGGGACAGGCAAAAACATTCAGTACTTC. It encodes CSVDPGTGKNIQYF.

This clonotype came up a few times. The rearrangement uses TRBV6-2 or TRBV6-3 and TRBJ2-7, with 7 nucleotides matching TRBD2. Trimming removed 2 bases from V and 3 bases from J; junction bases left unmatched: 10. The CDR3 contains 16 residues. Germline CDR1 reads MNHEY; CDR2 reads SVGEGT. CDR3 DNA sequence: TGTGCCAGCAGTTACAGGGGACTATTCGGACACTACGAGCAGTACTTC. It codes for CASSYRGLFGHYEQYF.

The CDR3 loop reads CASSVRDGNLGDTQYF. CDR3 DNA sequence: TGTGCCAGTAGTGTCCGGGACGGGAACTTGGGGGATACGCAGTATTTT. The chain joins TRBV19 to TRBJ2-3; TRBD1 or TRBD2 may be the D gene (5 bases each). Germline lookup yields CDR1 LNHDA and CDR2 SQIVND (reference sequence). The V and J ends lost 5 bases and 6 bases respectively, with 21 bases between them. CDR3 length equals 16 residues.

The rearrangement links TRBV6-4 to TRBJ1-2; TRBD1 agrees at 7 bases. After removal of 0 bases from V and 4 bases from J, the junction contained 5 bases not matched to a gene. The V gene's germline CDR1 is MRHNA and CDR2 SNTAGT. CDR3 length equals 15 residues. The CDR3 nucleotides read TGTGCCAGCAGTGACTCGAAGACAGGGACCTATGGCTACACCTTC. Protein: CASSDSKTGTYGYTF.

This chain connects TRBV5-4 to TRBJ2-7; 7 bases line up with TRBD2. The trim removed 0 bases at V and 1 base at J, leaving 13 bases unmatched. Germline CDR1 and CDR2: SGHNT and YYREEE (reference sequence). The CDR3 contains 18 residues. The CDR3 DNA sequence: TGTGCCAGCAGCTTGGGGGGGGGTTACGCGGGAGCTTCCTACGAGCAGTACTTC. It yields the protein CASSLGGGYAGASYEQYF.

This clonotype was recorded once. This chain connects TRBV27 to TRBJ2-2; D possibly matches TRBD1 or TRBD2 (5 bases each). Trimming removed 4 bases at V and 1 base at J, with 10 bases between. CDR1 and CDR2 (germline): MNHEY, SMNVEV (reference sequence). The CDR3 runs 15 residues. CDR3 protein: CASSSRDVNTGELFF. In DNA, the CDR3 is TGTGCCAGCAGTTCCCGGGACGTGAACACCGGGGAGCTGTTTTTT.

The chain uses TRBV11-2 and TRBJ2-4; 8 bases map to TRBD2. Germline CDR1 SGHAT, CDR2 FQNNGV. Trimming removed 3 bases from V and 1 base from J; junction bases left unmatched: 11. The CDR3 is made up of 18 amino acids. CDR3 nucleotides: TGTGCCAGCAGCTTTGTTCCGGGAGGGCCCGGTGCCAAAAACATTCAGTACTTC. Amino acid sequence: CASSFVPGGPGAKNIQYF.

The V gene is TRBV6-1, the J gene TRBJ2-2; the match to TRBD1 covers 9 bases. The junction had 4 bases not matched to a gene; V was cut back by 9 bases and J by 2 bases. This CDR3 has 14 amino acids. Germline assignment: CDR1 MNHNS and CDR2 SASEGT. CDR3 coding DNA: TGTGCCAGTAGACAGGGGGTTAACACCGGGGAGCTGTTTTTT. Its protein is CASRQGVNTGELFF.

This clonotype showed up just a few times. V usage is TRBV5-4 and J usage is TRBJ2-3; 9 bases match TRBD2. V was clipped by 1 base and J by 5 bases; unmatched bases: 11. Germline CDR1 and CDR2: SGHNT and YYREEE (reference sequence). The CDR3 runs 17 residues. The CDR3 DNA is TGTGCCAGCAGCTTGAAAGGTAGCGGGGGCCCGGGAGATACGCAGTATTTT. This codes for CASSLKGSGGPGDTQYF. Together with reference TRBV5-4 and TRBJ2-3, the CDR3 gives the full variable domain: ETGVTQSPTHLIKTRGQQVTLRCSSQSGHNTVSWYQQALGQGPQFIFQYYREEENGRGNFPPRFSGLQFPNYSSELNVNALELDDSALYLCASSLKGSGGPGDTQYFGPGTRLTVL.

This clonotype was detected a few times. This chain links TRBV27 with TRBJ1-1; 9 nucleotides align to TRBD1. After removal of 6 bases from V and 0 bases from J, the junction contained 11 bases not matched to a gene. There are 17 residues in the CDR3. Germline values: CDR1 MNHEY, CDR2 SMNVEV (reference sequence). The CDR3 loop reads CASRTGTGTHMNTEAFF. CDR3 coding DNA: TGTGCCAGCAGAACTGGGACAGGGACTCACATGAACACTGAAGCTTTCTTT.

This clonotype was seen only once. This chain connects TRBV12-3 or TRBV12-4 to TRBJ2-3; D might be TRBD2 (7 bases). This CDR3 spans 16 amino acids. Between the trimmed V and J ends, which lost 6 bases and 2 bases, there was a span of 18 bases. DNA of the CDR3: TGTGCCAGCAGCCCCCCCTGGCGGGGGCCCACAGATACGCAGTATTTT. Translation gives CASSPPWRGPTDTQYF.